This TCR beta chain was captured in a study of blood T cells in healthy people across ages. Per the germline V gene, CDR1 is KGHDR and CDR2 is SFDVKD. The CDR3 consists of 15 residues. V lost 3 bases and J lost 8, with 16 bases in between. Sample-barcoded 5' priming and a J-beta primer mix drove a second PCR of 7 to 11 cycles. TCRdb re-called the 5' RACE reads through MiXCR, storing one row per CDR3 protein. The table records roughly 2 million distinct CDR3 sequences, 49% of them present only once. Comment on this clonotype: Its target is unknown.

Overall study results and limits: TCR beta diversity correlated strongly with naive T cell percentage. Researchers deemed the diversity estimates from one million T cells underestimates.

The chain joins TRBV24-1 to TRBJ2-1; D unclear. The specimen was blood. This receptor was identified in a woman between 35 and 50 years old in good health. CDR3 in amino acids: CATSDQQLPHDEQFF. As DNA, the CDR3 is TGTGCCACCAGTGATCAGCAACTTCCCCACGATGAGCAGTTCTTC.